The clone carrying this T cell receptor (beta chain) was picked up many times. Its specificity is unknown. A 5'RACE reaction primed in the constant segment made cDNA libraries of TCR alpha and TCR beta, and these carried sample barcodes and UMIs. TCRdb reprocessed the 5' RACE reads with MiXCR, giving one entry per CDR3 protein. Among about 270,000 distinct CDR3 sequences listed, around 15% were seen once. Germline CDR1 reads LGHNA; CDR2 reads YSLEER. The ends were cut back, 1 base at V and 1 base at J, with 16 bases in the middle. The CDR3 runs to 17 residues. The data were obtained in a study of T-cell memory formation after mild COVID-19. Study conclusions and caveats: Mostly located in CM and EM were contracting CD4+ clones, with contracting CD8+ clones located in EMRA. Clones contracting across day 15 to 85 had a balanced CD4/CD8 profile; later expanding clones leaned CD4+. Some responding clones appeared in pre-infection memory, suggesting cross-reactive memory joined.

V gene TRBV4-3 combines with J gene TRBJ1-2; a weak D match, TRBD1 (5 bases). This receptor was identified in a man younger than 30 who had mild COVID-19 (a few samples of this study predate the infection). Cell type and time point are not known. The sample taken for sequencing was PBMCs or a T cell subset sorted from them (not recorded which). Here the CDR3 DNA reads TGCGCCAGCAGCCAAGTTGGGTGGGACGACGATAACTATGGCTACACCTTC. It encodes CASSQVGWDDDNYGYTF.